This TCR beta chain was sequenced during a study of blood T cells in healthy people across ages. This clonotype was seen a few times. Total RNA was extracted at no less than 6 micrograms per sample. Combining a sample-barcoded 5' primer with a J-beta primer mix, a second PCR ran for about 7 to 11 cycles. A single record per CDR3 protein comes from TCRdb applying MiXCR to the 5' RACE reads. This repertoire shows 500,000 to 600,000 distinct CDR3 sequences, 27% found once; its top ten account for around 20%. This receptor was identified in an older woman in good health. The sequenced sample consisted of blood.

The CDR3: CSAIIGNTIYF. The CDR3 DNA follows: TGCAGTGCTATAATTGGAAACACCATATATTTT. V gene TRBV20-1 combines with J gene TRBJ1-3; D remains ambiguous. Looked up from germline, CDR1 is DFQATT and CDR2 is SNEGSKA (reference sequence). This CDR3 spans 11 amino acids. The germline V and J ends were trimmed by 4 bases and 3 bases, with 4 bases remaining between them.